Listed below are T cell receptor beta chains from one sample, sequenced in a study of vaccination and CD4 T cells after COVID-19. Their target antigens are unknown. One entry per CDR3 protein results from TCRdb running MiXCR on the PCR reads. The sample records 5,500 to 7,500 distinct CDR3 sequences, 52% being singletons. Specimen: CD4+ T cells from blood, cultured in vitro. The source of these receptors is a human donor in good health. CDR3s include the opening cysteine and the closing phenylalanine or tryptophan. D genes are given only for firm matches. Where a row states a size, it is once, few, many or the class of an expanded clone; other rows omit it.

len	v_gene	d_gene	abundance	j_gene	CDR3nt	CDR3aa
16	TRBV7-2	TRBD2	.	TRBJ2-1	TGTGCCAGCAGCGTCGAGAGCGGGAGGGCCGACAATGAGCAGTTCTTC	CASSVESGRADNEQFF
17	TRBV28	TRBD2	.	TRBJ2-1	TGTGCCAGCAGTTTCACGGGACTAGCGGGAGTTCGCAATGAGCAGTTCTTC	CASSFTGLAGVRNEQFF
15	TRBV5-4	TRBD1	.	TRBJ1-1	TGTGCCAGCAGCTTGGGGGGACAGGGACGCACTGAAGCTTTCTTT	CASSLGGQGRTEAFF
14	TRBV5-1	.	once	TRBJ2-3	TGCGCCAGCAGCTTTTTATCGACCACAGATACGCAGTATTTT	CASSFLSTTDTQYF
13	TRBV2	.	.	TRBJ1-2	TGTGCCAGCAGCGAAACAGCTTCCTATGGCTACACCTTC	CASSETASYGYTF
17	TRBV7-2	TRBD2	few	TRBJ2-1	TGTGCCAGCAGCACCCGGACTAGCGGGAGGGTATACAATGAGCAGTTCTTC	CASSTRTSGRVYNEQFF
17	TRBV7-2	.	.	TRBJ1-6	TGTGCCAGCAGCTTACAGAAGAAGCTAAATGCCAATTCACCCCTCCACTTT	CASSLQKKLNANSPLHF
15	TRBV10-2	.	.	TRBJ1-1	TGCGCCAGCAGTGATTGGGACCAGCTCCAATATGAAGCTTTCTTT	CASSDWDQLQYEAFF
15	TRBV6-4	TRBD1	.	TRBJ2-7	TGTGCCAGCACTTACTCTGGACAGGTGACCTACGAGCAGTACTTC	CASTYSGQVTYEQYF
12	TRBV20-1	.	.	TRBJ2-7	TGCAGCGTCGGTAGCGGAAACTACGAGCAGTACTTC	CSVGSGNYEQYF
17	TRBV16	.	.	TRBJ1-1	TGTGCCAGCAGCCAATCGATGGGGGACACCTTGAACACTGAAGCTTTCTTT	CASSQSMGDTLNTEAFF
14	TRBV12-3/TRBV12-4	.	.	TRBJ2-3	TGTGCCAGCAGTACCCTCCAAGGGGCAGATACGCAGTATTTT	CASSTLQGADTQYF
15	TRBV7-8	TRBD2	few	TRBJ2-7	TGTGCCAGCAGCCCCGGGGGGGGGACTGCGGGCGAGCAGTACTTC	CASSPGGGTAGEQYF
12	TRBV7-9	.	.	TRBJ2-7	TGTGCCAGCGAGCGGGCCTCCTACGAGCAGTACTTC	CASERASYEQYF
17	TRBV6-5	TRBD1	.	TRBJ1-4	TGTGCCAGCAGTTACCGGGACAGGATTTCAACTAATGAAAAACTGTTTTTT	CASSYRDRISTNEKLFF
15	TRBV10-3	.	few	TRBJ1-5	TGTGCCATCAGTGAGTCGGTGGCTAGGGGTCAGCCCCAGCATTTT	CAISESVARGQPQHF
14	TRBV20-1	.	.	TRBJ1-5	TGCAGTGCTACCAGACTGGAAAACAATCAGCCCCAGCATTTT	CSATRLENNQPQHF
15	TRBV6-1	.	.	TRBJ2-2	TGTGCCAGCAGGCGACAACCATTGAACACCGGGGAGCTGTTTTTT	CASRRQPLNTGELFF
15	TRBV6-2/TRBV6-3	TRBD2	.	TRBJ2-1	TGTGCCAGCAGCTCTAGCGGGGGGGCGGGGAATGAGCAGTTCTTC	CASSSSGGAGNEQFF
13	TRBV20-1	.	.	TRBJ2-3	TGCAGTGCCGGCGGACACGATCCGGATACGCAGTATTTT	CSAGGHDPDTQYF
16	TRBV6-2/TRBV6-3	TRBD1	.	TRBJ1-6	TGTGCCAGCAGTTACTCGACAGGGAAGGGTAATTCACCCCTCCACTTT	CASSYSTGKGNSPLHF
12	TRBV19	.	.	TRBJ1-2	TGTGCCAGTCAGGGGCGGAACTATGGCTACACCTTC	CASQGRNYGYTF
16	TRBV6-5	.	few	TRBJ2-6	TGTGCCAGCAGTTACGGGCGGATCTCTGGGGCCAACGTCCTGACTTTC	CASSYGRISGANVLTF
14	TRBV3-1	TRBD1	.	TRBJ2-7	TGTGCCAGCAGCTTCCCGGGACAGGGCGACGAGCAGTACTTC	CASSFPGQGDEQYF
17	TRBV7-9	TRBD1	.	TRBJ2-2	TGTGCCAGCAGCTTAAAGGGACAGGCGACGAACACCGGGGAGCTGTTTTTT	CASSLKGQATNTGELFF
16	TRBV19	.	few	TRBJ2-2	TGTGCCAGTAGTATCTCCTCCTCTAGCGCCACCGGGGAGCTGTTTTTT	CASSISSSSATGELFF
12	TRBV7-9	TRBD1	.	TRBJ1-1	TGTGGCTCGGGCAGGGGGGAGTCTGAAGCTTTCTTT	CGSGRGESEAFF
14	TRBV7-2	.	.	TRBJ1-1	TGTGCCAGCAGCTTAGCCCCAGGGAACACTGAAGCTTTCTTT	CASSLAPGNTEAFF
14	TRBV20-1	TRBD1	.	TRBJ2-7	TGCAGTGCTTCAGACAGGGGGCGATCCTACGAGCAGTACTTC	CSASDRGRSYEQYF
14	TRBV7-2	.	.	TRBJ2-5	TGTGCCAGCAGCTTAGTCCCCAGGCAAGAGACCCAGTACTTC	CASSLVPRQETQYF
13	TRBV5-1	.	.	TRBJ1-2	TGCGCCAGCAGCTTGACAGGCGTCAATGGCTACACCTTC	CASSLTGVNGYTF
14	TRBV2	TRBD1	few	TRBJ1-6	TGTGCCAGCAGTAGACAGGGGGCAAGTTCACCCCTCCACTTT	CASSRQGASSPLHF
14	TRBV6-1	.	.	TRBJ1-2	TGTGCCAGCAGTGCGGAATGGACAGCCTATGGCTACACCTTC	CASSAEWTAYGYTF
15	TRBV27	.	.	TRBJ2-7	TGTGCCAGCAGTTTACGCGGGCATTCATCCTACGAGCAGTACTTC	CASSLRGHSSYEQYF
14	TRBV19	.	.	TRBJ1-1	TGTGCCAGTACCCCTTGGGAGGGGAATTCTGAAGCTTTCTTT	CASTPWEGNSEAFF
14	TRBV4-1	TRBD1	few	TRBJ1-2	TGCGCCAGCAGCCGCGGGACAGATACGTATGGCTACACCTTC	CASSRGTDTYGYTF
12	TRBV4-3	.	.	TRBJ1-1	TGCGCCAGCAGCAACGGGATCGCTGAAGCTTTCTTT	CASSNGIAEAFF
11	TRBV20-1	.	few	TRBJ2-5	TGCAGTGACGTTCGAGAGGAGACCCAGTACTTC	CSDVREETQYF
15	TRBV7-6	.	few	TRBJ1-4	TGTGCCAGCAGCTTAATGGCGGGGGTTAATGAAAAACTGTTTTTT	CASSLMAGVNEKLFF
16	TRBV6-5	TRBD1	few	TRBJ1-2	TGTGCCAGCAGTTACTCGACAGGGGGCGTTAGCTATGGCTACACCTTC	CASSYSTGGVSYGYTF
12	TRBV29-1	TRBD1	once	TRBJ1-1	TGCAGCGTTGTTACAGGGGCCACTGAAGCTTTCTTT	CSVVTGATEAFF
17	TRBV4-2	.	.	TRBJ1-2	TGTGCCAGCAGCCAAGATATTGGGGGTAGATATAACTATGGCTACACCTTC	CASSQDIGGRYNYGYTF
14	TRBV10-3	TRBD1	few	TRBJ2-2	TGTGCCATCTCCGGGACAGGGAACACCGGGGAGCTGTTTTTT	CAISGTGNTGELFF
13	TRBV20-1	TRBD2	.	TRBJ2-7	TGCAGTGCTCAGGCGGGAGAGGCCTACGAGCAGTACTTC	CSAQAGEAYEQYF
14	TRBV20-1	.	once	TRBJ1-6	TGCAGTGCCGCTAGGGGGGCCGAGAATTCACCCCTCCACTTT	CSAARGAENSPLHF
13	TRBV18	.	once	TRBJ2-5	TGTGCCAGCTCCAAACGGAAGCAAGAGACCCAGTACTTC	CASSKRKQETQYF
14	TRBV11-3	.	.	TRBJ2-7	TGTGCCAGCAGCTCCGGCCAGGGGAACTACGAGCAGTACTTC	CASSSGQGNYEQYF
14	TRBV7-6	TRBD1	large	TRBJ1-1	TGTGCCAGCAGCTTAGAGGGACAGGGCACTGAAGCTTTCTTT	CASSLEGQGTEAFF
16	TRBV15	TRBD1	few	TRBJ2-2	TGTGCCACCAGCAGGCTACAGGGGCGTCTATCCGGGGAGCTGTTTTTT	CATSRLQGRLSGELFF
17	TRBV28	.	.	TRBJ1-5	TGTGCCAGCAGTGGCGGCCTGAGAAGCTATAGCAATCAGCCCCAGCATTTT	CASSGGLRSYSNQPQHF
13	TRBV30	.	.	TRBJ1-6	TGTGCCTGGAGATACGGTCGAGATTCACCCCTCCACTTT	CAWRYGRDSPLHF
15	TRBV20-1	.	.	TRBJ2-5	TGCAGTGCTAGAAACCGACAGGGAGGGGAGGAGACCCAGTACTTC	CSARNRQGGEETQYF
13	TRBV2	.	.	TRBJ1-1	TGTGCCAGCGGGGGACAACAGAACACTGAAGCTTTCTTT	CASGGQQNTEAFF
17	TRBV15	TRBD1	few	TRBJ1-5	TGTGCCACCAGCAGAGATATTAGCCGGACAGGGAATCAGCCCCAGCATTTT	CATSRDISRTGNQPQHF
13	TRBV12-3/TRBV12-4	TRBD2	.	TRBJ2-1	TGTGCCAGCTGGACTAGCGGTTACAATGAGCAGTTCTTC	CASWTSGYNEQFF